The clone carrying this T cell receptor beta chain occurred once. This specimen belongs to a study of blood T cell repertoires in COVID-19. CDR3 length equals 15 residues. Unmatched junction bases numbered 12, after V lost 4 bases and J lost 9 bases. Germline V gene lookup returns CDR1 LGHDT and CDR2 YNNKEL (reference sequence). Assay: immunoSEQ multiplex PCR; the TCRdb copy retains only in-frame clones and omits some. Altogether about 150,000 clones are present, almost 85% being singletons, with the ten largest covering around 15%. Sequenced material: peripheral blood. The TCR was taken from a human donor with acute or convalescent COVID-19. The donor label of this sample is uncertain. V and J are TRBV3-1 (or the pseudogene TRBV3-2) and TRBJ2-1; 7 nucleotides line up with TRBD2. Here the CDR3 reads CASSLRTSISSEQFF. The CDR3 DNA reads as TGTGCCAGCAGCCTTAGGACTAGTATAAGCAGTGAGCAGTTCTTC.